Below, 16 T cell receptor beta chains from the same sample are listed, as sequenced in a study of patients and donors after allogeneic stem cell transplantation. TCRdb reanalysed the RT-PCR reads using MiXCR and keeps one entry per CDR3 protein. Here the sample spans tens of thousands of distinct CDR3 sequences, roughly a third being singletons. Sequencing was carried out using blood, either unsorted or a sorted T cell fraction (not recorded which). These receptors were obtained from a human donor who was either an allogeneic HSCT recipient or a stem cell or donor lymphocyte infusion donor (not recorded which). It is not recorded whose cells these are; they may come from a transplant donor.

This chain uses TRBV15 with TRBJ2-1, with 10 bases aligning to TRBD1. The germline CDR1 and CDR2 sequences are LNHNV and YYDKDF (reference sequence). The CDR3 spans 15 residues. Germline trimming cut 3 bases from V and 4 bases from J; bases unmatched to any gene: 3. CDR3 nucleotide sequence: TGTGCCACCAGCAGGGGGGACAGGGGTTACAATGAGCAGTTCTTC. It encodes CATSRGDRGYNEQFF.

The V gene is TRBV5-8, the J gene TRBJ1-2; possibly TRBD1 for D (5 bases). Trimming stripped 1 base from V and 10 bases from J, with 17 bases between. CDR3 length: 14 amino acids. Germline CDR1 is SGHTS and CDR2 is YDEGEE. For the CDR3, the DNA is TGTGCCAGCAGCTTGTCCTCCTTCGACAGTACCTACACCTTC. As protein: CASSLSSFDSTYTF.

The chain recombines TRBV7-9 with TRBJ1-4; a weak D match, TRBD1 (5 bases). CDR3 length: 15 amino acids. V was clipped by 1 base and J by 7 bases, with 13 bases between them. The V gene's germline CDR1 is SEHNR and CDR2 FQNEAQ (reference sequence). In nucleotides, the CDR3 is TGTGCCAGCAGCTTAGGTACAGGCAGAGGTGAAAAACTGTTTTTT. Its protein is CASSLGTGRGEKLFF. The full variable domain, with the rest looked up from reference TRBV7-9 and TRBJ1-4, is DTGVSQNPRHKITKRGQNVTFRCDPISEHNRLYWYRQTLGQGPEFLTYFQNEAQLEKSRLLSDRFSAERPKGSFSTLEIQRTEQGDSAMYLCASSLGTGRGEKLFFGSGTQLSVL.

The rearrangement joins TRBV20-1 to TRBJ1-2; the D is unclear. Between the trimmed V and J ends, which lost 1 base and 3 bases, there was a span of 12 bases. Germline values: CDR1 DFQATT, CDR2 SNEGSKA (reference sequence). This CDR3 region has 14 residues. The DNA for the CDR3 is TGCAGTGCTAGAGGGGGTCGGGTTGACTATGGCTACACCTTC. Its protein product is CSARGGRVDYGYTF.

The gene calls are TRBV5-1 and TRBJ1-6; D might be TRBD1 (6 bases). V was cut by 0 bases and J by 7 bases, with 11 bases left in between. In germline, CDR1 is SGHRS, CDR2 YFSETQ. CDR3 length: 15 amino acids. CDR3 amino acids: CASSLGGRGNSPLHF. In DNA form, the CDR3 reads TGCGCCAGCAGCTTGGGCGGCAGGGGAAATTCACCCCTCCACTTT.

This clonotype was found a few times. This sequence joins TRBV4-2 and TRBJ1-1; D gene unclear. CDR1 is LGHNA, CDR2 YNFKEQ, per germline. This CDR3 is built from 16 residues. V shed 0 bases and J shed 1 base, with 12 bases lying between them. CDR3 sequence (DNA): TGTGCCAGCAGCCAAGATCCGCCTAACTCGAACACTGAAGCTTTCTTT. This gives the protein CASSQDPPNSNTEAFF.

This clonotype came up a few times. The genes are TRBV4-1 and TRBJ1-4; 7 nucleotides agree with TRBD1. Unmatched junction bases numbered 5, after V lost 1 base and J lost 6 bases. The CDR3 has 15 amino acids. Per the germline V gene, CDR1 is MGHRA and CDR2 is YSYEKL. For the CDR3, the DNA is TGCGCCAGCAGCCAAGGGGACAGAAATTATGAAAAACTGTTTTTT. Translation: CASSQGDRNYEKLFF.

This clonotype was seen more than once but under ten times. V gene TRBV20-1 combines with J gene TRBJ1-4; D perhaps matches TRBD1 (6 bases). Germline V lookup: CDR1 DFQATT, CDR2 SNEGSKA (reference sequence). V was shortened by 2 bases and J by 5 bases, with 15 bases between the two germline ends. The CDR3 covers 15 residues. The DNA of the CDR3 is TGCAGTGCTAGACGGATACAGGGTGTAAATGAAAAACTGTTTTTT. Amino acid sequence: CSARRIQGVNEKLFF.

This rearrangement joins TRBV5-4 to TRBJ1-2; 7 bases align to TRBD1. Germline V gene lookup returns CDR1 SGHNT and CDR2 YYREEE (reference sequence). The CDR3 is made up of 13 amino acids. V shed 1 base, J shed 3 bases, and the junction held 0 bases outside the gene matches. The CDR3 nucleotides are TGTGCCAGCAGCTTGACAGGGGACTATGGCTACACCTTC. This encodes CASSLTGDYGYTF. The entire variable domain, with the rest obtained from reference TRBV5-4 and TRBJ1-2, is as follows: ETGVTQSPTHLIKTRGQQVTLRCSSQSGHNTVSWYQQALGQGPQFIFQYYREEENGRGNFPPRFSGLQFPNYSSELNVNALELDDSALYLCASSLTGDYGYTFGSGTRLTVV.

The chain links TRBV7-9 to TRBJ2-3; 7 nucleotides align to TRBD1. Germline V lookup: CDR1 SEHNR, CDR2 FQNEAQ (reference sequence). CDR3 length: 16 amino acids. V shed 5 bases, J shed 1 base, and the junction held 9 bases outside the gene matches. CDR3 sequence reads: CASSLASGTGTDTQYF. DNA of the CDR3: TGTGCCAGCAGCCTGGCCTCCGGGACAGGCACAGATACGCAGTATTTT.

At least ten counts were recorded for this clonotype. The chain uses TRBV18 and TRBJ2-1; 10 positions agree with TRBD1. Germline-derived CDR1 and CDR2 are KGHSH and LQKENI. The CDR3 has 14 amino acids. V trimming: 4 bases; J trimming: 7 bases; junction bases outside the gene matches: 4. The DNA for the CDR3 is TGTGCCAGCTCACTCGACAGGGGGCGGAATGAGCAGTTCTTC. Amino acid sequence: CASSLDRGRNEQFF.

In this sample, this clonotype turned up once. CDR3 DNA sequence: TGTGCCAGCAGCTGGGCGGGACACCAGAACACTGAAGCTTTCTTT. This codes for CASSWAGHQNTEAFF. The chain uses TRBV7-2 and TRBJ1-1; TRBD1 might be the D (6 bases). The V gene's germline CDR1 is SGHTA and CDR2 FQGNSA. The V end lost 4 bases, the J end lost 1 base, and 13 bases lay between the germline ends. The CDR3 totals 15 residues.

This clonotype was recorded only once. V usage is TRBV10-3 and J usage is TRBJ2-5, with D uncertain. V dropped 0 bases and J dropped 6 bases, with 14 bases sitting between them. Germline V lookup: CDR1 ENHRY, CDR2 SYGVKD. CDR3 size: 15 residues. CDR3 coding DNA: TGTGCCATCAGTGAGTCGAAAGGCCGACTCCAGACCCAGTACTTC. It encodes CAISESKGRLQTQYF.

This clonotype was recorded many times. This chain joins TRBV29-1 and TRBJ2-6, with unresolved D. CDR1 is SQVTM and CDR2 is ANQGSEA in the germline V gene. The germline V and J ends were trimmed by 6 bases and 0 bases, with 6 bases remaining between them. This CDR3 contains 13 residues. The DNA of the CDR3 is TGCAGCGTGGCCCGCTCTGGGGCCAACGTCCTGACTTTC. Its protein is CSVARSGANVLTF.

This rearrangement joins TRBV4-3 to TRBJ1-1; D uncertain. The V gene lost 0 bases and the J gene lost 1 base, with 12 bases spanning the gap. CDR1 is LGHNA and CDR2 is YSLEER in the germline V gene. This CDR3 spans 16 amino acids. The CDR3 sequence is CASSQDAPSQNTEAFF. As DNA, the CDR3 is TGCGCCAGCAGCCAAGACGCTCCCAGTCAGAACACTGAAGCTTTCTTT.

This sequence joins TRBV7-2 and TRBJ2-5; a possible D gene is TRBD1 (6 bases). In germline, CDR1 is SGHTA, CDR2 FQGNSA. The V and J ends lost 2 bases and 5 bases respectively, with 15 bases between them. This CDR3 spans 15 amino acids. CDR3 region: CASSLTGYLSETQYF. CDR3 in DNA: TGTGCCAGCAGCTTAACAGGGTACCTCTCGGAGACCCAGTACTTC.